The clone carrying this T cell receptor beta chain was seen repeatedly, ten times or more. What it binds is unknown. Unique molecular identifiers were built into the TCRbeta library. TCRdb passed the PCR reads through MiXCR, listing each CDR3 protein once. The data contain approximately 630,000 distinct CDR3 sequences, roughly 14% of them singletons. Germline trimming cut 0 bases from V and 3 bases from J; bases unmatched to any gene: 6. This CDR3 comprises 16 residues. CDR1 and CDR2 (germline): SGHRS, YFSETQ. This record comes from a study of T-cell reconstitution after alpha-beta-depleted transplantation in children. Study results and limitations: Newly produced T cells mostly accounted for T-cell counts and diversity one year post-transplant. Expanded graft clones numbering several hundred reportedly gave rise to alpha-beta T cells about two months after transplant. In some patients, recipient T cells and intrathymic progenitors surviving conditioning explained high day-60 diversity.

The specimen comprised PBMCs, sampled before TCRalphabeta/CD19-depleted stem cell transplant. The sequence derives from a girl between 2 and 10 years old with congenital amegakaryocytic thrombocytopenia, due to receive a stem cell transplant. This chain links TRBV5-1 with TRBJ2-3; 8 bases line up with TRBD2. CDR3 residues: CASSLGLAPETDTQYF. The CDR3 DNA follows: TGCGCCAGCAGCTTGGGACTAGCGCCGGAAACAGATACGCAGTATTTT.